The rows below give T cell receptor beta chains drawn from one sample of a study of shared clonotypes between healthy human individuals. Here immunoSEQ multiplex PCR was the method, and the copy in TCRdb shows in-frame clones only, minus some. Of approximately 530,000 clones in the sample, approximately 95% were seen once. Material for sequencing was naive CD4+ T cells sorted from blood. The receptor set was obtained from a woman aged 25 to 45 in good health. Each CDR3 is given with its conserved first and last residue. A D gene is named only where the DNA matches it firmly. Size is stated for part of the rows, as once, few or many counts, or as a class when the clone is expanded.

clone size	D gene	V gene	J gene	CDR3 protein	CDR3 DNA
-	TRBD1	TRBV27	TRBJ2-7	CASSPGTGIEQYF	TGTGCCAGCAGTCCCGGGACAGGGATCGAGCAGTACTTC
-	TRBD1	TRBV18	TRBJ2-1	CASSPDRGPGDEQFF	TGTGCCAGCTCACCGGACAGGGGGCCGGGGGATGAGCAGTTCTTC
-	-	TRBV8-2	TRBJ2-6	CGSNRQSRANVLTF	TGTGGCAGTAATCGACAAAGTCGGGCCAACGTCCTGACTTTC
once	-	TRBV28	TRBJ1-1	CASSPGVLNTEAFF	TGTGCCAGCAGCCCAGGAGTTTTGAACACTGAAGCTTTCTTT
once	TRBD1	TRBV11-3	TRBJ2-7	CASSSGTGATYEQYF	TGTGCCAGCAGCTCCGGGACAGGGGCAACCTACGAGCAGTACTTC
-	TRBD2	TRBV18	TRBJ2-7	CASSPRASGAENEQYF	TGTGCCAGCTCACCCAGGGCTAGCGGAGCGGAGAACGAGCAGTACTTC
-	-	TRBV6-5	TRBJ2-7	CASSRGGGGYEQYF	TGTGCCAGCTCAAGAGGGGGTGGGGGCTACGAGCAGTACTTC
-	-	TRBV19	TRBJ2-3	CASSFRDTQYF	TGTGCCAGTAGTTTCCGAGATACGCAGTATTTT
-	-	TRBV5-1	TRBJ2-3	CASSRTRQGSTDTQYF	TGCGCCAGCAGCAGGACTAGACAGGGTAGCACAGATACGCAGTATTTT
-	-	TRBV7-6	TRBJ2-3	CASSFALGKNTDTQYF	TGTGCCAGCAGCTTCGCGCTCGGGAAGAACACAGATACGCAGTATTTT
-	TRBD1	TRBV18	TRBJ1-4	CASQALGDSNEKLFF	TGTGCCAGCCAAGCCCTTGGGGACAGCAATGAAAAACTGTTTTTT
-	TRBD1	TRBV28	TRBJ1-3	CASSTTGPGNTIYF	TGTGCCAGCAGTACGACAGGGCCTGGAAACACCATATATTTT
-	-	TRBV7-2	TRBJ2-6	CASSLTGTSGANVLTF	TGTGCCAGCAGCCTCACGGGGACCTCTGGGGCCAACGTCCTGACTTTC
few	-	TRBV7-9	TRBJ1-2	CASSYDSYGYTF	TGTGCCAGCAGCTACGACAGCTATGGCTACACCTTC
-	-	TRBV7-8	TRBJ2-5	CASSPQETQYF	TGTGCCAGCAGCCCACAAGAGACCCAGTACTTC
-	TRBD2	TRBV4-1	TRBJ2-3	CASSQLGLAGVRDTDTQYF	TGCGCCAGCAGCCAACTGGGACTAGCGGGAGTTAGGGACACAGATACGCAGTATTTT
-	-	TRBV5-1	TRBJ2-3	CASSPSAPPDTQYF	TGCGCCAGCAGCCCCTCGGCGCCCCCAGATACGCAGTATTTT
once	-	TRBV6-6	TRBJ1-4	CASSYQSATNEKLFF	TGTGCCAGCAGTTACCAGTCCGCAACTAATGAAAAACTGTTTTTT
once	TRBD1	TRBV28	TRBJ1-5	CASRDRISNQPQHF	TGTGCCAGCAGGGACAGGATAAGCAATCAGCCCCAGCATTTT
-	TRBD2	TRBV15	TRBJ2-7	CATSRDKAGGSREQYF	TGTGCCACCAGCAGAGATAAAGCGGGAGGGTCGCGGGAGCAGTACTTC
-	-	TRBV15	TRBJ2-7	CATSTGAGEDEQYF	TGTGCCACCAGCACAGGGGCCGGAGAGGACGAGCAGTACTTC
-	TRBD2	TRBV7-2	TRBJ2-7	CASSLSGIGEQYF	TGTGCCAGCAGCCTTAGCGGGATCGGCGAGCAGTACTTC
-	-	TRBV9	TRBJ1-2	CASSVPPDYGYTF	TGTGCCAGCAGCGTTCCCCCCGACTATGGCTACACCTTC
-	-	TRBV2	TRBJ2-5	CASSGETGRQETQYF	TGTGCCAGCAGTGGAGAAACAGGGAGACAAGAGACCCAGTACTTC
-	-	TRBV18	TRBJ1-5	CASSPAGFNQPQHF	TGTGCCAGCTCACCAGCAGGGTTCAATCAGCCCCAGCATTTT
-	-	TRBV7-9	TRBJ2-7	CASSLASGRLGEQYF	TGTGCCAGCAGCTTAGCCAGCGGGCGGCTTGGCGAGCAGTACTTC
once	-	TRBV19	TRBJ1-2	CASTPQEGATYGYTF	TGTGCCAGTACTCCCCAGGAGGGAGCAACCTATGGCTACACCTTC
-	-	TRBV7-2	TRBJ1-2	CASSLRLKDGYTF	TGTGCCAGCAGCTTAAGACTCAAGGATGGCTACACCTTC
once	-	TRBV12-5	TRBJ2-3	CASGLVPVSSLNADTQYF	TGTGCTAGTGGTTTGGTACCGGTCAGCTCACTCAACGCAGATACGCAGTATTTT
-	-	TRBV11-2	TRBJ2-7	CASSSTRGRPTYEQYF	TGTGCCAGCAGCTCAACCAGGGGCCGACCTACCTACGAGCAGTACTTC
-	TRBD2	TRBV27	TRBJ2-2	CASSRLAGGFGTGELFF	TGTGCCAGCAGCAGACTAGCGGGAGGGTTCGGTACCGGGGAGCTGTTTTTT
-	-	TRBV7-7	TRBJ2-2	CASSQVRDGELFF	TGTGCCAGCAGCCAGGTCAGGGACGGGGAGCTGTTTTTT
-	TRBD1	TRBV6-6	TRBJ2-1	CASSHVGTGFNEQFF	TGTGCCAGCAGCCACGTGGGGACAGGGTTCAATGAGCAGTTCTTC
-	-	TRBV11-2	TRBJ2-1	CASSSIRGSYNEQFF	TGTGCCAGCAGCTCGATTAGAGGGTCCTACAATGAGCAGTTCTTC
-	-	TRBV11-3	TRBJ1-2	CASSQGVGGNYGYTF	TGTGCCAGCAGCCAAGGGGTTGGAGGGAACTATGGCTACACCTTC
-	TRBD1	TRBV18	TRBJ2-2	CASSLGTGNTGELFF	TGTGCCAGCTCACTCGGGACAGGGAACACCGGGGAGCTGTTTTTT
-	-	TRBV30	TRBJ2-1	CAWSGVGEQFF	TGTGCCTGGAGTGGTGTGGGAGAGCAGTTCTTC
-	-	TRBV19	TRBJ1-1	CASSIAGGHTEAFF	TGTGCCAGTAGTATAGCTGGGGGGCACACTGAAGCTTTCTTT
once	-	TRBV11-2	TRBJ2-3	CASSSLSSAITDTQYF	TGTGCCAGCAGCTCCCTTAGCTCGGCGATCACAGATACGCAGTATTTT
-	-	TRBV10-1	TRBJ2-7	CASSEGIRRGYEQYF	TGCGCCAGCAGTGAAGGAATACGCCGAGGGTACGAGCAGTACTTC
-	-	TRBV4-1	TRBJ1-4	CASSQFGGVNEKLFF	TGCGCCAGCAGCCAATTCGGGGGGGTTAATGAAAAACTGTTTTTT
-	TRBD2	TRBV5-1	TRBJ2-7	CASSWTSGRDYEQYF	TGCGCCAGCAGCTGGACTAGCGGGAGAGACTACGAGCAGTACTTC
once	TRBD2	TRBV28	TRBJ2-2	CASRTSGPEMSTGELFF	TGTGCCAGCAGGACTAGCGGACCCGAAATGTCCACCGGGGAGCTGTTTTTT